The 26 T cell receptor beta chains below come from one sample, sequenced in a study of blood T cells in healthy people across ages. Together with a sample-barcoded 5' primer, a J-beta primer mix was included in a second PCR lasting roughly 7 to 11 cycles. TCRdb reanalysed the 5' RACE reads using MiXCR and keeps one entry per CDR3 protein. Among around 520,000 distinct CDR3 sequences listed, about 28% were seen once. The same sample was also used in a study of T cells of mothers and their children.

The sequenced sample consisted of blood. These receptor sequences come from a boy younger than 10 in good health.

The CDR3 is CASSPFTSGRAPSPGANVLTF. CDR3 nucleotide sequence: TGTGCCAGCAGCCCCTTTACTAGCGGGAGGGCCCCCTCCCCTGGGGCCAACGTCCTGACTTTC. This chain links TRBV11-2 with TRBJ2-6, with 13 bases aligning to TRBD2. The CDR3 loop spans 21 amino acids. CDR1 is SGHAT, CDR2 FQNNGV, per germline. J lost 2 bases, V lost 5 bases, and 15 bases had no gene match.

The V gene is TRBV20-1, the J gene TRBJ1-1; D call uncertain. The CDR3 covers 15 residues. V was shortened by 0 bases and J by 3 bases, with 14 bases between the two germline ends. CDR1 and CDR2 (germline): DFQATT, SNEGSKA (reference sequence). The CDR3 loop is CSARDPSGGYTEAFF. In nucleotides, the CDR3 is TGCAGTGCTAGAGACCCGTCCGGCGGTTACACTGAAGCTTTCTTT.

This clonotype has more than one count but fewer than ten. The gene calls are TRBV10-3 and TRBJ2-1; TRBD1 is a possible D gene (6 bases). The CDR3 has 15 amino acids. CDR1 is ENHRY and CDR2 is SYGVKD in the germline V gene. V lost 8 bases and J lost 0, with 14 bases in between. The CDR3 loop is CAILSGESSYNEQFF. CDR3 DNA sequence: TGTGCCATCCTTTCAGGGGAAAGCTCCTACAATGAGCAGTTCTTC.

The chain couples TRBV29-1 to TRBJ2-3; 11 nucleotides align to TRBD2. V gave up 2 bases and J gave up 4 bases; unmatched junction bases: 11. The CDR3 is 17 residues long. Germline V gene sequence: CDR1 SQVTM, CDR2 ANQGSEA. The DNA of the CDR3 is TGCAGCGTTGAACCTCTAAGTAGCGGGGGGGCCGCAGATACGCAGTATTTT. Translation: CSVEPLSSGGAADTQYF.

J is TRBJ2-7 and V is TRBV6-1, with 7 bases lining up with TRBD2. Losses at the gene ends were 3 bases for V and 6 bases for J; bases not matched to a gene: 14. CDR1 is MNHNS and CDR2 is SASEGT in the germline V gene. There are 16 residues in the CDR3. Here the CDR3 reads CASSETTQRLASEQYF. The CDR3 DNA follows: TGTGCCAGCAGTGAGACCACCCAAAGACTAGCTTCCGAGCAGTACTTC.

This clonotype was seen more than once but under ten times. The V call is TRBV9, the J call TRBJ2-1; D may be TRBD2 (6 bases). The germline V and J ends were trimmed by 0 bases and 6 bases, with 10 bases remaining between them. This CDR3 spans 14 amino acids. Germline V CDR1 and CDR2: SGDLS, YYNGEE. The CDR3 coding sequence is TGTGCCAGCAGCGTAGGGCCCGGGAGCAATGAGCAGTTCTTC. Translation gives CASSVGPGSNEQFF. The full variable domain, its missing parts supplied by reference TRBV9 and TRBJ2-1, is DSGVTQTPKHLITATGQRVTLRCSPRSGDLSVYWYQQSLDQGLQFLIQYYNGEERAKGNILERFSAQQFPDLHSELNLSSLELGDSALYFCASSVGPGSNEQFFGPGTRLTVL.

V and J are TRBV10-3 and TRBJ2-7, with D perhaps TRBD2 (6 bases). There are 14 residues in the CDR3. V gave up 4 bases and J gave up 6 bases, with 16 bases separating them. From germline, CDR1 is ENHRY and CDR2 SYGVKD. CDR3 amino acids: CAISVKGEGGEQYF. The CDR3 DNA reads as TGTGCCATCAGTGTAAAGGGAGAGGGAGGCGAGCAGTACTTC.

This clonotype was detected a few times. The rearrangement uses TRBV27 and TRBJ2-7, with 7 bases lining up with TRBD1. The CDR3 spans 15 residues. In germline, CDR1 is MNHEY, CDR2 SMNVEV (reference sequence). The trim removed 2 bases at V and 2 bases at J, leaving 6 bases unmatched. The CDR3 nucleotides are TGTGCCAGCAGTTTAGGGGACAGCGTCACCTACGAGCAGTACTTC. It translates to CASSLGDSVTYEQYF.

The chain joins TRBV14 to TRBJ1-4, with D hard to call. Germline V CDR1 and CDR2: SGHDN, FVKESK. The CDR3 is made up of 15 amino acids. V lost 4 bases and J 10 bases, leaving 19 bases between the germline ends. CDR3 residues: CASSPPGAPLGKLFF. The CDR3 DNA is TGTGCCAGCAGCCCGCCGGGAGCGCCCCTGGGAAAACTGTTTTTT. Using reference TRBV14 and TRBJ1-4 for the parts outside the CDR3, the full variable domain is EAGVTQFPSHSVIEKGQTVTLRCDPISGHDNLYWYRRVMGKEIKFLLHFVKESKQDESGMPNNRFLAERTGGTYSTLKVQPAELEDSGVYFCASSPPGAPLGKLFFGSGTQLSVL.

J is TRBJ1-3 and V is TRBV2; D remains ambiguous. The V end was cut by 3 bases, the J end by 8 bases, with 14 bases between. Germline V gene lookup returns CDR1 SNHLY and CDR2 FYNNEI. This CDR3 has 14 residues. The CDR3 spells CASSDRARFDTIYF. The CDR3 coding sequence is TGTGCCAGCAGTGACCGAGCCCGTTTCGACACCATATATTTT.

This clonotype appeared a few times. The CDR3 DNA reads as TGTGCCAGCAGAGTAGGGGGAGGTCAGCCCCAGCATTTT. Protein sequence: CASRVGGGQPQHF. The chain recombines TRBV12-3 or TRBV12-4 with TRBJ1-5; maybe TRBD1 (6 bases). Trimming took 6 bases from V and 6 from J, leaving 12 bases between them. CDR3 length: 13 residues.

The chain employs TRBV30 and TRBJ1-1; D not resolved. This CDR3 has 12 amino acids. V lost 2 bases, J lost 4 bases, and 8 bases lay in between. Germline CDR1 is GTSNPN and CDR2 is SVGIG (reference sequence). The CDR3 is CAWSPDITEAFF. DNA for the CDR3: TGTGCCTGGAGTCCGGATATCACTGAAGCTTTCTTT.

In the case of this clonotype: Germline is not matched at one junction end, which may reflect a read error. The chain has TRBV7-9 and TRBJ2-5; 11 positions match TRBD1. Germline-derived CDR1 and CDR2 are SEHNR and FQNEAQ (reference sequence). The CDR3 loop spans 16 amino acids. CDR3 loop: CAGSSSGTGGQETQYF. The CDR3 bases are TGTGCCGGCAGCTCGTCCGGGACAGGGGGCCAAGAGACCCAGTACTTC.

The chain couples TRBV9 to TRBJ2-2; TRBD1 or TRBD2 may be the D gene (5 bases each). The germline V gene encodes CDR1 SGDLS and CDR2 YYNGEE. This CDR3 is 15 amino acids long. Trimming cost V 3 bases and J 2 bases, with 11 bases left between them. Here the CDR3 reads CASSAGTSNTGELFF. CDR3 coding DNA: TGTGCCAGCAGCGCCGGGACCAGCAACACCGGGGAGCTGTTTTTT.

V and J are TRBV5-1 and TRBJ2-3, with TRBD2 matching 9 bases. Germline CDR1 reads SGHRS; CDR2 reads YFSETQ. After removal of 0 bases from V and 1 base from J, the junction contained 15 bases not matched to a gene. This CDR3 spans 20 amino acids. The CDR3 is CASSLELAGEGWYGTDTQYF. CDR3 in DNA: TGCGCCAGCAGCTTGGAATTAGCGGGAGAGGGCTGGTATGGCACAGATACGCAGTATTTT.

This clonotype has just a few counts. The V gene is TRBV7-9, the J gene TRBJ1-1; no firm D call. The CDR3 runs to 17 residues. CDR1 is SEHNR, CDR2 FQNEAQ, per germline (reference sequence). Between the trimmed V and J ends, which lost 1 base and 1 base, there was a span of 16 bases. DNA of the CDR3: TGTGCCAGCAGCTTAGAGGAGACCCTACTCGAGAACACTGAAGCTTTCTTT. This codes for CASSLEETLLENTEAFF.

In the case of this clonotype: A junction end diverges from the germline sequence, so it may reflect a read error. V is TRBV20-1 and J is TRBJ2-7; tentatively, D is TRBD1 (6 bases). Germline-derived CDR1 and CDR2 are DFQATT and SNEGSKA (reference sequence). The CDR3 is made up of 14 amino acids. The CDR3 DNA sequence: TGCAGTGCTAGAGATCGACAGGCCTCCTACGAGCAGCACTTC. It yields the protein CSARDRQASYEQHF.

Concerning this clonotype itself: A clone one base away is much larger, so this may be a read error. This rearrangement joins TRBV29-1 to TRBJ2-3, with D perhaps TRBD2 (6 bases). The germline V gene has CDR1 SQVTM and CDR2 ANQGSEA. CDR3 size: 13 residues. V lost 4 bases and J 1 base, leaving 9 bases between the germline ends. CDR3 loop: CSVAGGRTDTQYF. CDR3 sequence (DNA): TGCAGCGTTGCTGGAGGGCGCACAGATACGCAGTATTTT.

Note on this clonotype: This sequence may be a read error, since a much larger clone differs from it by one base. The V gene is TRBV11-2, the J gene TRBJ2-5; D might be TRBD2 (5 bases). Germline V lookup: CDR1 SGHAT, CDR2 FQNNGV. The CDR3 length is 15 residues. The CDR3 sequence: CGSSLGGREQETQYF. In nucleotides, the CDR3 is TGTGGCAGCAGCTTAGGAGGCCGGGAACAAGAGACCCAGTACTTC.

The rearrangement joins TRBV4-2 to TRBJ1-2, with D possibly matching TRBD1 (6 bases). This CDR3 has 14 amino acids. Deletions cut 0 bases from V and 6 bases from J, with 11 bases between. Germline V gene data show CDR1 as LGHNA and CDR2 as YNFKEQ. The CDR3 bases are TGTGCCAGCAGCCAAGATAGAACAGGGCATGGCTACACCTTC. Protein: CASSQDRTGHGYTF.

The CDR3 is CAWSHGTSGLLTYEQYF. DNA for the CDR3: TGTGCCTGGAGTCATGGGACTAGCGGGCTTCTAACCTACGAGCAGTACTTC. This chain links TRBV30 with TRBJ2-7; 12 bases line up with TRBD2. The V segment lost 2 bases and the J segment 2 bases; nucleotides outside the gene matches: 10. This CDR3 is built from 17 residues. Germline V gene sequence: CDR1 GTSNPN, CDR2 SVGIG (reference sequence).

This chain connects TRBV10-3 to TRBJ2-7; 8 nucleotides align to TRBD1. The CDR3 has 14 residues. The junction had 9 bases not matched to a gene; V was cut back by 8 bases and J by 3 bases. Germline CDR1 ENHRY, CDR2 SYGVKD. CDR3: CAIGPGGLFYEQYF. In DNA form, the CDR3 reads TGTGCCATCGGTCCAGGGGGCCTTTTCTACGAGCAGTACTTC.

CDR3 nucleotides: TGCAGCGTTGAAGTCGGTAGGCAAGAGACCCAGTACTTC. It codes for CSVEVGRQETQYF. The chain has TRBV29-1 and TRBJ2-5; D is uncertain. V was clipped by 1 base and J by 2 bases, with 8 bases between them. CDR1 is SQVTM and CDR2 is ANQGSEA in the germline V gene. CDR3 size: 13 residues. The whole variable domain, filled in from reference TRBV29-1 and TRBJ2-5, reads SAVISQKPSRDICQRGTSLTIQCQVDSQVTMMFWYRQQPGQSLTLIATANQGSEATYESGFVIDKFPISRPNLTFSTLTVSNMSPEDSSIYLCSVEVGRQETQYFGPGTRLLVL.

The chain couples TRBV9 to TRBJ2-1, with 8 bases fitting TRBD2. The CDR3 covers 15 residues. The V gene's germline CDR1 is SGDLS and CDR2 YYNGEE. V lost 2 bases and J lost 8; bases outside the gene matches: 9. The CDR3 DNA reads TGTGCCAGCAGCGTGGGGACTAGTTACGCCTATGAGCAGTTCTTC. Encoded protein: CASSVGTSYAYEQFF.

As for this clonotype: At one end the junction does not follow the germline gene, possibly because of a read error. J is TRBJ2-5 and V is TRBV3-1, with 12 nucleotides matching TRBD2. The end of the DNA is better explained by TRBJ2-1, so the J call may be wrong. The germline CDR1 and CDR2 sequences are LGHDT and YNNKEL (reference sequence). The CDR3 contains 16 residues. The CDR3 DNA reads TGTGCCAGCAGCCCCCGGGCTAGCGGGAGGGCCGATGACCAGTTCTTC. This encodes CASSPRASGRADDQFF.

The table lists this clonotype with a few counts. This chain links TRBV5-5 with TRBJ1-1, with D maybe TRBD1 (5 bases). V lost 4 bases, J lost 3 bases, and 10 bases lay in between. Germline V CDR1 and CDR2: SGHKS, YYEKEE (reference sequence). This CDR3 comprises 13 residues. CDR3 coding DNA: TGTGCCAGCAGCCCTGACAGTGACACTGAAGCTTTCTTT. This gives the protein CASSPDSDTEAFF.